This T cell receptor (beta chain) was sequenced for a study of blood T cells in healthy people across ages. Then a second PCR, running about 7 to 11 cycles, was carried out with a sample-barcoded 5' primer and a J-beta primer mix. MiXCR was run by TCRdb on the 5' RACE reads, yielding one entry per CDR3 protein. In the table there are roughly 900,000 distinct CDR3 sequences, 29% of which are singletons. The specimen sequenced was blood. This receptor was obtained from a woman of 80 years or more in good health.

The CDR3: CASSLGVSGISYEQYF. Here the CDR3 DNA reads TGTGCCAGCAGCTTGGGAGTTAGCGGGATCTCCTACGAGCAGTACTTC. V is TRBV5-6 and J is TRBJ2-7; 8 positions match TRBD2. The CDR3 covers 16 residues. In germline, CDR1 is SGHDT, CDR2 YYEEEE. J gave up 0 bases and V 0 bases, and 5 bases lay outside the gene matches. Filled out from reference TRBV5-6 and TRBJ2-7, the complete variable domain reads DAGVTQSPTHLIKTRGQQVTLRCSPKSGHDTVSWYQQALGQGPQFIFQYYEEEERQRGNFPDRFSGHQFPNYSSELNVNALLLGDSALYLCASSLGVSGISYEQYFGPGTRLTVT.